These T cell receptor beta chains were read from a single sample in a study of blood T cell repertoires in COVID-19. Measured with immunoSEQ multiplex PCR; TCRdb has only the in-frame clones, and not every one. The sample lists about 270,000 clones, roughly 85% occurring once. Sequences were obtained from PBMCs or T cells enriched from blood (not recorded which). These receptors were collected from a woman aged 50 to 60 with acute COVID-19. CDR3s include the opening cysteine and the closing phenylalanine or tryptophan. Each record gives: clone size, J gene, V gene, D gene, CDR3 DNA, CDR3 protein. The D gene is left open where the match is weak. A row's size may be missing; if present it is once, few, many or a size class.

clone_size: NA
j_call: TRBJ2-7
v_call: TRBV7-2
d_call: NA
cdr3_nt: TGTGCCAGCAGCTCCTCGGGGGATACCTACGAGCAGTACTTC
cdr3_aa: CASSSSGDTYEQYF

clone_size: few
j_call: TRBJ2-1
v_call: TRBV7-2
d_call: TRBD2
cdr3_nt: TGTGCCAGCAGCTTAGTCCGGGGGGGCTCCTACAATGAGCAGTTCTTC
cdr3_aa: CASSLVRGGSYNEQFF

clone_size: NA
j_call: TRBJ1-2
v_call: TRBV6-2/TRBV6-3
d_call: NA
cdr3_nt: TGTGCCAGCAGTTACTCGTCAGTAAACTATGGCTACACCTTC
cdr3_aa: CASSYSSVNYGYTF

clone_size: NA
j_call: TRBJ1-6
v_call: TRBV27
d_call: NA
cdr3_nt: TGTGCCAGCAGTCCCCTGGGGCACAGGAGCTCCTATAATTCACCCCTCCACTTT
cdr3_aa: CASSPLGHRSSYNSPLHF

clone_size: NA
j_call: TRBJ1-1
v_call: TRBV18
d_call: NA
cdr3_nt: TGTGCCAGCTCACCAAAAGGGGAGGACACTGAAGCTTTCTTT
cdr3_aa: CASSPKGEDTEAFF

clone_size: NA
j_call: TRBJ2-7
v_call: TRBV30
d_call: TRBD1
cdr3_nt: TGTGCCTGGAGCTTGGTGGGGACAGTAACCTACGAGCAGTACTTC
cdr3_aa: CAWSLVGTVTYEQYF

clone_size: few
j_call: TRBJ2-7
v_call: TRBV7-9
d_call: TRBD2
cdr3_nt: TGTGCCAGCAGCCCAAGCGGGGGATTCTCCTACGAGCAGTACTTC
cdr3_aa: CASSPSGGFSYEQYF

clone_size: NA
j_call: TRBJ1-5
v_call: TRBV6-5
d_call: NA
cdr3_nt: TGTGCCACCCACAGGGAAGTCAATCAGCCCCAGCATTTT
cdr3_aa: CATHREVNQPQHF

clone_size: NA
j_call: TRBJ2-2
v_call: TRBV7-8
d_call: TRBD1
cdr3_nt: TGTGCCAGCAGCAGGAACAGGGGGCGAGGCGGGGAGCTGTTTTTT
cdr3_aa: CASSRNRGRGGELFF

clone_size: NA
j_call: TRBJ2-7
v_call: TRBV7-9
d_call: TRBD1
cdr3_nt: TGTGCCAGCAGCGACTTTGGACAGGTACATTCCTACAACGAGCAGTACTTC
cdr3_aa: CASSDFGQVHSYNEQYF

clone_size: once
j_call: TRBJ1-2
v_call: TRBV12-3/TRBV12-4
d_call: NA
cdr3_nt: TGTGCCAGCAGTTTGTGGGCTTTCGGCTACACCTTC
cdr3_aa: CASSLWAFGYTF

clone_size: NA
j_call: TRBJ1-1
v_call: TRBV20-1
d_call: NA
cdr3_nt: TGCAGTGCTGGGGAGGGGGGGCAGGCTTTCTTT
cdr3_aa: CSAGEGGQAFF

clone_size: once
j_call: TRBJ1-1
v_call: TRBV9
d_call: NA
cdr3_nt: TGTGCCAGCAGCCCCCTGTTGACAGCCCACATGAACACTGAAGCTTTCTTT
cdr3_aa: CASSPLLTAHMNTEAFF

clone_size: few
j_call: TRBJ1-3
v_call: TRBV5-1
d_call: NA
cdr3_nt: TGCGCCAGCAGCTTGGGCGGGGCGGTTGGAAACACCATATATTTT
cdr3_aa: CASSLGGAVGNTIYF

clone_size: few
j_call: TRBJ1-5
v_call: TRBV4-1
d_call: NA
cdr3_nt: TGCGCCAGCAGCCAAGAGCAGGGCCGCAATCAGCCCCAGCATTTT
cdr3_aa: CASSQEQGRNQPQHF

clone_size: NA
j_call: TRBJ2-3
v_call: TRBV24-1
d_call: NA
cdr3_nt: TGTGCCACCAAAGGACAGCGTGACACAGATACGCAGTATTTT
cdr3_aa: CATKGQRDTDTQYF

clone_size: NA
j_call: TRBJ1-1
v_call: TRBV5-1
d_call: NA
cdr3_nt: TGCGCCAGCAGCTTGAAAGGGGCCGCTGAAGCTTTCTTT
cdr3_aa: CASSLKGAAEAFF

clone_size: NA
j_call: TRBJ2-2
v_call: TRBV7-2
d_call: NA
cdr3_nt: TGTGCCAGCAGCCCGAGAACTGGGGGGACCGGGGAGCTGTTTTTT
cdr3_aa: CASSPRTGGTGELFF

clone_size: NA
j_call: TRBJ2-5
v_call: TRBV20-1
d_call: TRBD2
cdr3_nt: TGCAGTGCTAGTAATAAATTGTGGCGGGGGGCCCAAGAGACCCAGTACTTC
cdr3_aa: CSASNKLWRGAQETQYF

clone_size: NA
j_call: TRBJ2-7
v_call: TRBV7-2
d_call: TRBD2
cdr3_nt: TGTGCCAGCAGCTTTCGAGCGGGGACCGAATACGAGCAGTACTTC
cdr3_aa: CASSFRAGTEYEQYF

clone_size: NA
j_call: TRBJ2-1
v_call: TRBV7-2
d_call: TRBD2
cdr3_nt: TGTGCCAGCAGTTATAGCGGGGGGGACTCCTACAATGAGCAGTTCTTC
cdr3_aa: CASSYSGGDSYNEQFF

clone_size: NA
j_call: TRBJ1-1
v_call: TRBV20-1
d_call: NA
cdr3_nt: TGCAGTGCTAGTGTCCAGGTAGTTGGTGAAGCTTTCTTT
cdr3_aa: CSASVQVVGEAFF

clone_size: NA
j_call: TRBJ2-1
v_call: TRBV14
d_call: NA
cdr3_nt: TGTGCCAGCAGAGAAACCTCGAGCTCCTACAATGAGCAGTTCTTC
cdr3_aa: CASRETSSSYNEQFF

clone_size: NA
j_call: TRBJ1-1
v_call: TRBV7-2
d_call: NA
cdr3_nt: TGTGCCAGCAGCACGGCGACCCGAGGAAGCACTGAAGCTTTCTTT
cdr3_aa: CASSTATRGSTEAFF

clone_size: NA
j_call: TRBJ2-3
v_call: TRBV5-1
d_call: TRBD2
cdr3_nt: TGCGCCAGCAGCTTGAGGGGACTAGGCACAGATACGCAGTATTTT
cdr3_aa: CASSLRGLGTDTQYF

clone_size: once
j_call: TRBJ2-1
v_call: TRBV11-2
d_call: TRBD2
cdr3_nt: TGTGCCAGCAGCAGCTTCCGGACTAGCGGTTACAATGAGCAGTTCTTC
cdr3_aa: CASSSFRTSGYNEQFF

clone_size: NA
j_call: TRBJ1-5
v_call: TRBV30
d_call: TRBD1
cdr3_nt: TGTGCCTGGAGTGTAGGGGGCGGGGATCAGCCCCAGCATTTT
cdr3_aa: CAWSVGGGDQPQHF

clone_size: NA
j_call: TRBJ2-1
v_call: TRBV5-1
d_call: TRBD2
cdr3_nt: TGCGCCAGCAGCTTAGCGGGGGGGAACAATGAGCAGTTCTTC
cdr3_aa: CASSLAGGNNEQFF

clone_size: NA
j_call: TRBJ1-2
v_call: TRBV7-2
d_call: TRBD1
cdr3_nt: TGTGCCAGCAGCTTCCCCGGACAGGGTTCATCCTATGGCTACACCTTC
cdr3_aa: CASSFPGQGSSYGYTF

clone_size: NA
j_call: TRBJ2-1
v_call: TRBV11-3
d_call: TRBD2
cdr3_nt: TGTGCCAGCAGCTTGAGCGGGGGGGCTTACAATGAGCAGTTCTTC
cdr3_aa: CASSLSGGAYNEQFF

clone_size: NA
j_call: TRBJ1-1
v_call: TRBV7-8
d_call: NA
cdr3_nt: TGTGCCAGCAGCCCACAACAGGGACCCCAAACTCGGGGCACTGAAGCTTTCTTT
cdr3_aa: CASSPQQGPQTRGTEAFF

clone_size: NA
j_call: TRBJ1-6
v_call: TRBV5-4
d_call: NA
cdr3_nt: TGTGCCAGCAGCTTGGATTCGGATTCACCCCTCCACTTT
cdr3_aa: CASSLDSDSPLHF

clone_size: NA
j_call: TRBJ2-6
v_call: TRBV6-2/TRBV6-3
d_call: TRBD1
cdr3_nt: TGTGCCAGCAGTTACTCAATTATACCGGGACAGATGTCCTCTGGGGCCAACGTCCTGACTTTC
cdr3_aa: CASSYSIIPGQMSSGANVLTF

clone_size: few
j_call: TRBJ2-7
v_call: TRBV4-1
d_call: NA
cdr3_nt: TGCGCCAGCAGCCAAGGTTCAGGGATCCCCTACGAGCAGTACTTC
cdr3_aa: CASSQGSGIPYEQYF

clone_size: NA
j_call: TRBJ1-2
v_call: TRBV18
d_call: TRBD1
cdr3_nt: TGTGCCAGCTCGCGAGGACAGGGTGGAGCAATGGACTATGGCTACACCTTC
cdr3_aa: CASSRGQGGAMDYGYTF